The next 22 T cell receptor beta chains were all read from a single sample in a study of T cell repertoires in cytomegalovirus infection. Via MiXCR, TCRdb re-called the reads, giving one row per CDR3 protein. Of some 940,000 distinct CDR3 sequences detected, around a third appear once; the ten largest clones hold over 11%. These receptors' targets are unknown. The sequencing here drew on cultured CD8+ T cells from PBMCs, taken from culture after CMV antigen stimulation. These receptors were obtained from a human donor in good health (CMV status not recorded). Some clones in this sample may be carry-over from other donors' samples.

The rearrangement joins TRBV24-1 to TRBJ1-2; 7 nucleotides match TRBD1. The V gene end was trimmed by 4 bases and the J gene end by 4 bases; junction bases not matched to a gene: 8. Germline V gives CDR1 KGHDR, CDR2 SFDVKD. The CDR3 covers 15 residues. CDR3 in amino acids: CATSEGDSTIYGYTF. In DNA, the CDR3 is TGTGCCACCAGTGAGGGGGACAGCACAATCTATGGCTACACCTTC.

This clonotype occurred a few times. The V gene is TRBV15, the J gene TRBJ1-5, with 10 positions matching TRBD1. The CDR3 length is 15 residues. CDR1 and CDR2 from the germline V gene are LNHNV and YYDKDF (reference sequence). V lost 5 bases and J lost 7; bases outside the gene matches: 8. The CDR3: CATSFDRGPGQPQHF. The DNA of the CDR3 is TGTGCCACCAGCTTCGACAGGGGGCCGGGGCAGCCCCAGCATTTT.

In this sample, this clonotype turned up a few times. The rearrangement joins TRBV9 to TRBJ2-5, with 10 bases fitting TRBD2. CDR3 size: 17 residues. Trimming cost V 0 bases and J 3 bases; bases outside gene matches: 8. Germline values: CDR1 SGDLS, CDR2 YYNGEE. CDR3 coding DNA: TGTGCCAGCAGCGTAGGAGCCTCCCTAGCGGGGGAAGAGACCCAGTACTTC. Translation gives CASSVGASLAGEETQYF. Full variable domain (remainder filled in from reference TRBV9 and TRBJ2-5): DSGVTQTPKHLITATGQRVTLRCSPRSGDLSVYWYQQSLDQGLQFLIQYYNGEERAKGNILERFSAQQFPDLHSELNLSSLELGDSALYFCASSVGASLAGEETQYFGPGTRLLVL.

The chain uses TRBV6-1 and TRBJ2-5; tentatively, D is TRBD2 (5 bases). Trimming shortened V by 6 bases and J by 4 bases, and 21 bases separated the two germline ends. The length of the CDR3 is 16 residues. Germline V lookup: CDR1 MNHNS, CDR2 SASEGT. This CDR3 reads CASSTGLAPERETQYF. The CDR3, as DNA: TGTGCCAGCAGCACGGGTCTAGCACCGGAAAGAGAGACCCAGTACTTC.

The V and J genes are TRBV5-6 and TRBJ2-7; D unclear. Germline CDR1 and CDR2: SGHDT and YYEEEE. V was cut by 0 bases and J by 2 bases, with 12 bases left in between. CDR3 length: 15 amino acids. The CDR3 DNA follows: TGTGCCAGCAGCTTGGAAAGGGTCCAACCCTACGAGCAGTACGTC. Translating it yields CASSLERVQPYEQYV.

In its sample, this clonotype was seen a few times. The chain is built from TRBV6-5 and TRBJ2-7; D is possibly TRBD1 (5 bases). V dropped 2 bases and J dropped 6 bases, with 5 bases sitting between them. This CDR3 comprises 11 residues. Germline V lookup: CDR1 MNHEY, CDR2 SVGAGI. The DNA of the CDR3 is TGTGCCAGCAGTTACAGGGGCGAGCAGTACTTC. This encodes CASSYRGEQYF.

There are a few counts of this clonotype. The chain combines TRBV9 with TRBJ2-1; TRBD1 matches at 10 bases. The junction had 4 bases not matched to a gene; V was cut back by 4 bases and J by 0 bases. CDR3 size: 16 residues. Per the germline V gene, CDR1 is SGDLS and CDR2 is YYNGEE. The CDR3 nucleotides are TGTGCCAGCAGCCCTCGGGACAGGGGCTCCTACAATGAGCAGTTCTTC. This sequence encodes CASSPRDRGSYNEQFF.

This clonotype was seen more than once but under ten times. The chain has TRBV5-1 and TRBJ1-1, with D uncertain. Trimming left V 5 bases short and J 1 base short, with 15 bases between. The CDR3 length is 15 residues. The germline gives CDR1 SGHRS, CDR2 YFSETQ. DNA for the CDR3: TGCGCCAGCAGTTTCAATACCCACAGGAACACTGAAGCTTTCTTT. Translation gives CASSFNTHRNTEAFF.

V gene TRBV6-6 combines with J gene TRBJ1-1; D may be TRBD1 (5 bases). CDR1 and CDR2 from the germline V gene are MNHNY and SVGAGI (reference sequence). V lost 1 base to trimming and J lost 6 bases, with 12 bases between them. CDR3 length: 14 amino acids. CDR3 coding DNA: TGTGCCAGCAGTTACTTGGGGGAGTCGGCTGAAGCTTTCTTT. Its protein is CASSYLGESAEAFF.

The V call is TRBV29-1, the J call TRBJ2-1; D might be TRBD1 (5 bases). This CDR3 is built from 14 residues. In germline, CDR1 is SQVTM, CDR2 ANQGSEA. Trimming removed 0 bases from V and 8 bases from J, with 14 bases in between. The CDR3 DNA reads as TGCAGCGTTGAAGATCCTCTTGTACAGGATGAGCAGTTCTTC. This codes for CSVEDPLVQDEQFF.

V gene TRBV2 combines with J gene TRBJ1-6; no clear D. This CDR3 has 17 residues. Looked up from germline, CDR1 is SNHLY and CDR2 is FYNNEI. V was pared by 2 bases and J by 10 bases, with 21 bases between. CDR3 DNA: TGTGCCAGCAGTGAAACATCGCCTGGGCCAGGACGATCACCCCTCCACTTT. As protein: CASSETSPGPGRSPLHF. The variable domain in full, with the rest retrieved from reference TRBV2 and TRBJ1-6, is EPEVTQTPSHQVTQMGQEVILRCVPISNHLYFYWYRQILGQKVEFLVSFYNNEISEKSEIFDDQFSVERPDGSNFTLKIRSTKLEDSAMYFCASSETSPGPGRSPLHFGNGTRLTVT.

This clonotype was recorded a few times. The V call is TRBV24-1, the J call TRBJ2-3, with TRBD2 matching 9 bases. Trimming took 5 bases from V and 2 from J; bases not matched to a gene: 16. The germline CDR1 and CDR2 sequences are KGHDR and SFDVKD. This CDR3 comprises 19 residues. For the CDR3, the DNA is TGTGCCACCAGTGCACATGTTGGTGAAGCGGGGGGAACCACAGATACGCAGTATTTT. This codes for CATSAHVGEAGGTTDTQYF.

This clonotype was counted only a few times. This sequence joins TRBV25-1 and TRBJ2-3; D uncertain. The CDR3 runs to 18 residues. Trimming pared 4 bases from V and 0 bases from J, leaving 20 bases between. The germline gives CDR1 MGHDK, CDR2 SYGVNS. The CDR3 coding sequence is TGTGCCAGCAGTGCCATGGCGGAACCAATTATGAGCACAGATACGCAGTATTTT. Translated: CASSAMAEPIMSTDTQYF.

The J gene is TRBJ1-2, the V gene TRBV5-6; D possibly corresponds to TRBD1 (6 bases). The CDR3 runs 16 residues. Germline V gene lookup returns CDR1 SGHDT and CDR2 YYEEEE. V lost 2 bases and J 4 bases, leaving 18 bases between the germline ends. CDR3 in DNA: TGTGCCAGCAGCTTTCCCGACAGGACCCGGGCCTATGGCTACACCTTC. Amino acids: CASSFPDRTRAYGYTF.

The chain uses TRBV6-2 or TRBV6-3 and TRBJ2-7; 12 bases are shared with TRBD1. CDR1 is MNHEY and CDR2 is SVGEGT in the germline V gene. CDR3 length equals 23 residues. The J segment lost 1 base and the V segment lost 6 bases, leaving 28 bases of the junction unmatched. The CDR3 is CASRNRPGQGASSKSFGSYEQYV. The CDR3 DNA reads as TGTGCCAGCAGAAATCGCCCGGGACAGGGGGCGAGTAGTAAAAGTTTTGGGTCCTACGAGCAGTACGTC.

The CDR3 sequence: CASSLYAGVSYNEQFF. DNA for the CDR3: TGTGCCAGCAGTTTATACGCGGGGGTGTCCTACAATGAGCAGTTCTTC. The chain is built from TRBV28 and TRBJ2-1, with 7 bases aligning to TRBD2. This CDR3 is 16 amino acids long. The V and J ends lost 1 base and 1 base, in that order; junction bases with no gene match: 4. CDR1 and CDR2 (germline): MDHEN, SYDVKM.

This clonotype was detected a few times. This rearrangement joins TRBV7-6 to TRBJ1-1; weak D call: TRBD1 (5 bases). In germline, CDR1 is SGHVS, CDR2 FNYEAQ. Trimming took 1 base from V and 5 from J, leaving 11 bases between them. The CDR3 loop spans 14 amino acids. Here the CDR3 reads CASSLGGVETEAFF. CDR3 in DNA: TGTGCCAGCAGCTTAGGGGGGGTCGAAACTGAAGCTTTCTTT.

A word on this clonotype: Germline is not matched at one junction end, which may reflect a read error. The chain joins TRBV6-1 to TRBJ1-1, with D uncertain. The CDR3 is made up of 13 amino acids. In germline, CDR1 is MNHNS, CDR2 SASEGT. This CDR3 is CANSQTPNTEAFF. DNA for the CDR3: TGTGCCAACAGTCAGACCCCGAACACTGAAGCTTTCTTT.

This clonotype was observed at least ten times. The chain links TRBV6-2 or TRBV6-3 to TRBJ2-5; 7 positions match TRBD1. Germline CDR1 reads MNHEY; CDR2 reads SVGEGT. The length of the CDR3 is 16 residues. Trimming took 4 bases from V and 1 from J; bases not matched to a gene: 9. The CDR3 DNA reads as TGTGCCAGCAGTTTAGGGTGGACAGGAGGCCAAGAGACCCAGTACTTC. This gives the protein CASSLGWTGGQETQYF.

A few counts support this clonotype. The V gene is TRBV27, the J gene TRBJ1-1; weak D call: TRBD1 (5 bases). The ends were cut back, 5 bases at V and 6 bases at J, with 13 bases in the middle. Germline V lookup: CDR1 MNHEY, CDR2 SMNVEV (reference sequence). The CDR3 has 13 amino acids. CDR3 region: CASSPRGTAEAFF. In DNA, the CDR3 is TGTGCCAGCAGTCCTCGGGGGACGGCTGAAGCTTTCTTT.

This clonotype was counted many times. The CDR3 reads CASSLAGGPLSEQFF. The CDR3 DNA is TGTGCTAGTTCCCTAGCGGGGGGGCCTTTGAGTGAGCAGTTCTTC. The chain recombines TRBV7-7 with TRBJ2-1, with 12 bases that match TRBD2. The CDR3 contains 15 residues. Germline CDR1 is SSHAT and CDR2 is FNYEAQ (reference sequence).

Only a few counts were recorded for this clonotype. The V and J genes are TRBV6-6 and TRBJ2-4; D perhaps matches TRBD1 (6 bases). CDR1 MNHNY and CDR2 SVGAGI come from the germline V gene (reference sequence). The CDR3 contains 17 residues. V was shortened by 0 bases and J by 6 bases, with 18 bases between the two germline ends. The CDR3 DNA sequence: TGTGCCAGCAGTTACTCCCCCAGGGGAACGATTGGAAACATTCAGTACTTC. Encoded protein: CASSYSPRGTIGNIQYF.